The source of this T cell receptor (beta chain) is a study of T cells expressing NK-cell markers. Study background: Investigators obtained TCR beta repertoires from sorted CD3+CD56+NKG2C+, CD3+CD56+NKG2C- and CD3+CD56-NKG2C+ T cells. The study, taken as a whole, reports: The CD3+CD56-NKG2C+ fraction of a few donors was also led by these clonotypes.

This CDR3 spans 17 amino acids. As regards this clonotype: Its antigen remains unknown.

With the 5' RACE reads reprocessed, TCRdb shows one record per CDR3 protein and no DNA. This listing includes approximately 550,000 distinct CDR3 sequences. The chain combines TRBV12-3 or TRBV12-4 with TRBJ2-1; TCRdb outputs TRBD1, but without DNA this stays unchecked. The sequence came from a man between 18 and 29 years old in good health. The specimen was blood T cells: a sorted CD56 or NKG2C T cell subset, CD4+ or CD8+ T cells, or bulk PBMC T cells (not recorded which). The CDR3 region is CASSPTQGLSSYNEQFF.